This T cell receptor beta chain stems from a study of shared clonotypes between healthy human individuals. Genomic DNA of each subset was evenly split across several immunoSEQ plates. Per the authors' pipeline: In the immunoSEQ data, sequences were junction-only and lacked quality scores, so filtering differed. Clones were sequenced by immunoSEQ multiplex PCR, and TCRdb holds only the in-frame ones, with some missing. Clonal size and the V and J genes are those of that table, whereas D and trimming came from the DNA. Of 1.6 million or so clones listed, approximately 98.5% are singletons. Germline V gene sequence: CDR1 MDHEN, CDR2 SYDVKM. Trimming took 3 bases from V and 1 from J, leaving 17 bases between them. The CDR3 has 17 amino acids. Healthy and HIV-negative, the adult donors had no recent acute infections or vaccinations.

This clonotype was sampled from a man aged 30-40 years in good health. The gene calls are TRBV28 and TRBJ2-3; D may be TRBD2 (7 bases). Material: naive CD4+ T cells sorted from blood. The subset is: CD45RA+ positively selected. CDR3 in amino acids: CASSLGGGGPGTDTQYF. As DNA, the CDR3 is TGTGCCAGCAGTTTGGGGGGAGGGGGACCGGGCACAGATACGCAGTATTTT.